This is a list of T cell receptor beta chains from one sample in a study of cytomegalovirus exposure and HLA in healthy donors. Repertoires were generated with immunoSEQ multiplex PCR, while TCRdb's copy carries only in-frame clones and drops some. The sample includes 200,000 to 250,000 clones, 70% of them seen just once. The material sequenced was PBMCs. The source of these receptors is a man aged 35 to 55 in good health and CMV-seropositive. The CDR3 runs from the conserved cysteine through the conserved F or W. The order of the fields is clone size, D gene, J gene, V gene, CDR3 protein, CDR3 DNA. The D gene is left open where the match is weak. Size values are once, few and many counts, or a class for expanded clones, and some rows have none.

>-|TRBD2|TRBJ2-5|TRBV19
CASSISGAQETQYF
TGTGCCAGTAGTATCAGCGGGGCCCAAGAGACCCAGTACTTC
>-|-|TRBJ1-3|TRBV5-5
CASSSKTGPGNTIYF
TGTGCCAGCAGCTCCAAGACAGGTCCTGGAAACACCATATATTTT
>-|-|TRBJ2-3|TRBV5-6
CASSVTGRPPNTQYF
TGTGCCAGCAGCGTGACAGGTAGACCCCCCAATACGCAGTATTTT
>-|-|TRBJ2-7|TRBV10-2
CASTEWAGRSYEQYF
TGCGCCAGCACTGAATGGGCGGGGCGTTCCTACGAGCAGTACTTC
>-|-|TRBJ2-1|TRBV20-1
CSAREYNEQFF
TGCAGTGCTCGGGAGTACAATGAGCAGTTCTTC
>-|-|TRBJ1-4|TRBV21-1
CASSKVQGMTGGGATNEKLFF
TGTGCCAGCAGCAAAGTGCAGGGAATGACGGGGGGAGGTGCAACTAATGAAAAACTGTTTTTT
>-|-|TRBJ2-7|TRBV6-1
CASSNSRVPYF
TGTGCCAGCAGTAATAGCCGGGTCCCTTACTTC
>-|TRBD1|TRBJ1-5|TRBV5-8
CASSFPLRQGDQPQHF
TGTGCCAGCAGCTTCCCCCTCCGACAGGGGGATCAGCCCCAGCATTTT
>-|TRBD1|TRBJ2-5|TRBV5-1
CASSTGQGLETQYF
TGCGCCAGCAGCACGGGACAGGGGTTAGAGACCCAGTACTTC
>-|TRBD1|TRBJ1-1|TRBV28
CASSRVTRGQNTEAFF
TGTGCCAGCAGCCGGGTAACCAGGGGGCAGAACACTGAAGCTTTCTTT
>-|TRBD1|TRBJ1-1|TRBV6-1
CASLNRGQDTEAFF
TGTGCCAGCTTAAACAGGGGACAGGACACTGAAGCTTTCTTT
>-|TRBD2|TRBJ2-7|TRBV6-1
CASRTSGTRVDEQYF
TGTGCCAGCAGGACCTCGGGGACTAGAGTCGACGAGCAGTACTTC
>once|TRBD2|TRBJ2-1|TRBV7-8
CASSSDQREGNEQFF
TGTGCCAGCAGCTCAGATCAGCGGGAGGGGAATGAGCAGTTCTTC
>-|-|TRBJ1-1|TRBV28
CASSSVENTEAFF
TGTGCCAGCAGTTCGGTAGAGAACACTGAAGCTTTCTTT
>-|-|TRBJ1-2|TRBV6-1
CASSSGAPDDYGYTF
TGTGCCAGCAGCTCTGGGGCTCCTGATGACTATGGCTACACCTTC
>-|TRBD1|TRBJ1-2|TRBV7-9
CASSLQGDYGYTF
TGTGCCAGCAGCCTACAGGGGGACTATGGCTACACCTTC
>-|-|TRBJ1-1|TRBV5-4
CAYTRGIGETEAFF
TGTGCCTATACCCGGGGGATAGGGGAGACTGAAGCTTTCTTT
>-|-|TRBJ2-7|TRBV5-6
CASSQTEYEQYF
TGTGCCAGCAGCCAGACAGAGTACGAGCAGTACTTC
>-|-|TRBJ2-2|TRBV2
CASRDWCHTGELFF
TGTGCCAGCAGAGACTGGTGCCACACCGGGGAGCTGTTTTTT
>-|TRBD1|TRBJ1-2|TRBV7-9
CASTLLNGQGNGYTF
TGTGCCAGCACCCTTTTAAACGGACAGGGGAATGGCTACACCTTC
>-|-|TRBJ1-2|TRBV6-5
CASSYGGYGYTF
TGTGCCAGCAGTTACGGCGGTTATGGCTACACCTTC
>few|-|TRBJ2-7|TRBV10-1
CASSSGQGTYEQYF
TGCGCCAGCAGTAGTGGCCAGGGGACCTACGAGCAGTACTTC
>-|-|TRBJ2-7|TRBV5-1
CASRKDTTYEQYF
TGCGCCAGCAGAAAAGACACCACCTACGAGCAGTACTTC
>-|-|TRBJ2-7|TRBV27
CASSPLGASYEQYF
TGTGCCAGCAGTCCACTGGGGGCCTCCTACGAGCAGTACTTC